This TCR beta chain was captured by sequencing in a study of blood T cell repertoires in COVID-19. The sample holds a few counts of this clone. TCRdb's table, derived via immunoSEQ multiplex PCR, lists solely in-frame clones and lacks some. The sample yields roughly 290,000 clones, around 85% seen once. The germline V gene has CDR1 SGHTA and CDR2 FQGNSA. Unmatched junction bases numbered 9, after V lost 3 bases and J lost 10 bases. The CDR3 runs to 14 residues. The sequence derives from a human donor with COVID-19, enrolled during active disease. The donor label of this sample is uncertain. This chain links TRBV7-2 with TRBJ2-5; TRBD1 matches 9 bases. The sequencing input was peripheral blood. The CDR3 protein is CASSFRDRESGQYF. The CDR3, as DNA: TGTGCCAGCAGCTTCCGGGACAGGGAATCGGGCCAGTACTTC.